These 24 T cell receptor beta chains originate from one sample sequenced in a study of vaccination and CD4 T cells after COVID-19. Time point reported: late sampling 161 to 241 days after vaccination in a few convalescent patients. TCRdb redid the calling of the PCR reads with MiXCR, one entry per CDR3 protein. The sample consists of some 29,000 distinct CDR3 sequences, 50% of them appearing once. Sequenced here: CD4+ T cells from blood, sampled about 7 months after SARS-CoV-2 vaccination. The receptor source for this set is a human donor who had recovered from COVID-19.

The chain combines TRBV7-9 with TRBJ1-2; 10 bases match TRBD1. The CDR3 contains 13 residues. Germline V gives CDR1 SEHNR, CDR2 FQNEAQ (reference sequence). J was trimmed by 5 bases and V by 7 bases; bases with no gene match: 4. In DNA, the CDR3 is TGTGCCAGCACTCCGGGACAGGGGTATGGCTACACCTTC. Encoded protein: CASTPGQGYGYTF. The variable domain in full, with the rest retrieved from reference TRBV7-9 and TRBJ1-2, is DTGVSQNPRHKITKRGQNVTFRCDPISEHNRLYWYRQTLGQGPEFLTYFQNEAQLEKSRLLSDRFSAERPKGSFSTLEIQRTEQGDSAMYLCASTPGQGYGYTFGSGTRLTVV.

The V and J genes are TRBV7-6 and TRBJ1-1, with no clear D. CDR1 and CDR2 from the germline V gene are SGHVS and FNYEAQ. This CDR3 comprises 14 residues. V was cut by 1 base and J by 1 base, with 7 bases left in between. The CDR3 reads CASSLVFGNTEAFF. The DNA for the CDR3 is TGTGCCAGCAGCTTAGTCTTCGGGAACACTGAAGCTTTCTTT.

The rearrangement joins TRBV7-9 to TRBJ2-1; D possibly corresponds to TRBD2 (6 bases). This CDR3 spans 16 amino acids. The V and J ends lost 6 bases and 3 bases respectively, with 18 bases between them. The germline CDR1 and CDR2 sequences are SEHNR and FQNEAQ (reference sequence). CDR3 sequence: CASSAGSGTLYNEQFF. The CDR3 DNA is TGTGCCAGCAGTGCGGGATCGGGCACCCTCTACAATGAGCAGTTCTTC.

V usage is TRBV5-6 and J usage is TRBJ2-7; D may be TRBD1 (5 bases). This CDR3 is built from 13 residues. Germline V gene lookup returns CDR1 SGHDT and CDR2 YYEEEE. The V and J ends lost 4 bases and 3 bases respectively, with 11 bases between them. The DNA of the CDR3 is TGTGCCAGCAGCGTCGACAGTTTCTACGAGCAGTACTTC. Protein sequence: CASSVDSFYEQYF.

The rearrangement uses TRBV20-1 and TRBJ2-3; unclear D gene. Looked up from germline, CDR1 is DFQATT and CDR2 is SNEGSKA (reference sequence). Between the trimmed V and J ends, which lost 3 bases and 4 bases, there was a span of 11 bases. The CDR3 has 13 residues. The CDR3 DNA sequence: TGCAGTGCTAGGCTCATCGGTCCAGATACGCAGTATTTT. It translates to CSARLIGPDTQYF.

This rearrangement joins TRBV4-3 to TRBJ1-1; D unresolved. CDR1 LGHNA and CDR2 YSLEER come from the germline V gene. The length of the CDR3 is 13 residues. The V gene lost 1 base and the J gene lost 1 base, with 4 bases spanning the gap. The CDR3 reads CASSQGRNTEAFF. CDR3 DNA sequence: TGCGCCAGCAGCCAAGGGCGGAACACTGAAGCTTTCTTT.

The J gene is TRBJ1-2, the V gene TRBV10-1, with 7 bases that match TRBD1. Per germline, CDR1 WNHNN and CDR2 SYGVQD (reference sequence). CDR3 length: 15 amino acids. V was clipped by 8 bases and J by 4 bases; unmatched bases: 13. CDR3 region: CASLRLDREGYGYTF. As DNA, the CDR3 is TGCGCCAGCCTACGACTAGACAGGGAAGGCTATGGCTACACCTTC.

The chain links TRBV6-4 to TRBJ2-1; 10 bases align to TRBD2. The CDR3 loop spans 18 amino acids. Per germline, CDR1 MRHNA and CDR2 SNTAGT. V gave up 0 bases and J gave up 7 bases; unmatched junction bases: 12. This chain's CDR3 is CASSDSEASGSSKNEQFF. CDR3 coding DNA: TGTGCCAGCAGTGACTCTGAGGCTAGCGGGAGTAGTAAGAATGAGCAGTTCTTC.

The chain carries TRBV6-1 and TRBJ2-7; D is possibly TRBD1 (6 bases). The germline V gene encodes CDR1 MNHNS and CDR2 SASEGT. There are 15 residues in the CDR3. The V end lost 2 bases, the J end lost 7 bases, and 18 bases lay between the germline ends. The CDR3, as DNA: TGTGCCAGCAGTGAATCGGACAGAAAAGTAGATGAGCAGTACTTC. Protein product: CASSESDRKVDEQYF.

This chain uses TRBV7-3 with TRBJ2-2; D not certain. V was trimmed by 2 bases and J by 6 bases, leaving 7 bases between them. CDR1 is SGHTA and CDR2 is FQGTGA in the germline V gene. This CDR3 is 13 amino acids long. The CDR3, as DNA: TGTGCCAGCAGCTTAGGTGCGCCCGGGGAGCTGTTTTTT. It encodes CASSLGAPGELFF.

The V and J genes are TRBV15 and TRBJ1-4, with D possibly matching TRBD1 (6 bases). This CDR3 is 14 amino acids long. CDR1 is LNHNV and CDR2 is YYDKDF in the germline V gene (reference sequence). V dropped 1 base and J dropped 7 bases, with 10 bases sitting between them. The chain's CDR3 is CATSRGGQPEKLFF. The CDR3 bases are TGTGCCACCAGCAGAGGAGGACAGCCTGAAAAACTGTTTTTT.

The rearrangement uses TRBV6-2 or TRBV6-3 and TRBJ2-2, with D perhaps assigned TRBD1 or TRBD2 (5 bases each). V lost 5 bases and J 1 base, leaving 8 bases between the germline ends. The CDR3 runs to 14 residues. Germline assignment: CDR1 MNHEY and CDR2 SVGEGT. CDR3 bases: TGTGCCAGCAGTCGGGACGGGAACACCGGGGAGCTGTTTTTT. It translates to CASSRDGNTGELFF.

The rearrangement links TRBV24-1 to TRBJ2-2; D not resolved. The CDR3 covers 12 residues. CDR1 KGHDR and CDR2 SFDVKD come from the germline V gene. Trimming left V 5 bases short and J 4 bases short, with 4 bases between. The DNA of the CDR3 is TGTGCCACCAGTGGGACCACCGGGGAGCTGTTTTTT. It codes for CATSGTTGELFF.

V and J are TRBV10-1 and TRBJ1-5; D not resolved. Germline values: CDR1 WNHNN, CDR2 SYGVQD (reference sequence). This CDR3 spans 17 amino acids. Between the trimmed V and J ends, which lost 5 bases and 0 bases, there was a span of 17 bases. This CDR3 is CASSHLGWDFSNQPQHF. CDR3 nucleotide sequence: TGCGCCAGCAGTCATTTGGGCTGGGATTTTAGCAATCAGCCCCAGCATTTT.

CDR3 amino acids: CSATRGLAGSEQYF. In DNA, the CDR3 is TGCAGTGCTACAAGAGGACTAGCGGGAAGCGAGCAGTACTTC. The chain links TRBV20-1 to TRBJ2-7; 12 positions match TRBD2. CDR3 length: 14 residues. Trimming removed 4 bases from V and 6 bases from J; junction bases left unmatched: 7. Germline CDR1 DFQATT, CDR2 SNEGSKA (reference sequence).

V usage is TRBV25-1 and J usage is TRBJ2-3; 9 bases align to TRBD2. Germline V gene lookup returns CDR1 MGHDK and CDR2 SYGVNS. Trimming at V came to 8 bases and at J to 2 bases, leaving 8 bases not matched to a gene. The CDR3 loop spans 15 amino acids. Here the CDR3 DNA reads TGTGCCAGCCGGTCTAGCGGGGTTAACACAGATACGCAGTATTTT. Amino acids: CASRSSGVNTDTQYF.

The rearrangement joins TRBV28 to TRBJ1-2, with D tentatively TRBD1 (6 bases). Between the trimmed V and J ends, which lost 1 base and 8 bases, there was a span of 14 bases. CDR1 and CDR2 from the germline V gene are MDHEN and SYDVKM. CDR3 size: 14 residues. As DNA, the CDR3 is TGTGCCAGCAGTTTATTCCAGGGGCAGAAGGGCTACACCTTC. It yields the protein CASSLFQGQKGYTF.

The rearrangement links TRBV20-1 to TRBJ2-2, with 9 bases fitting TRBD2. Per germline, CDR1 DFQATT and CDR2 SNEGSKA (reference sequence). This CDR3 has 13 amino acids. The ends lost 4 bases at V and 6 bases at J; junction bases unmatched: 3. Here the CDR3 reads CSAKRTSAGELFF. The CDR3 DNA is TGCAGTGCTAAAAGGACTAGCGCCGGGGAGCTGTTTTTT.

This chain connects TRBV27 to TRBJ2-7, with D perhaps TRBD2 (6 bases). V was trimmed by 5 bases and J by 0 bases, leaving 8 bases between them. The CDR3 is made up of 13 amino acids. The germline V gene has CDR1 MNHEY and CDR2 SMNVEV (reference sequence). The CDR3 nucleotides read TGTGCCAGCAGTGGGCGGGACTCCTACGAGCAGTACTTC. Its protein is CASSGRDSYEQYF.

A few counts support this clonotype. The chain uses TRBV20-1 and TRBJ2-1, with 8 bases that match TRBD2. The CDR3 has 16 residues. CDR1 DFQATT and CDR2 SNEGSKA come from the germline V gene (reference sequence). The V segment lost 5 bases and the J segment 5 bases; nucleotides outside the gene matches: 14. This CDR3 is CSALPSGSFANNEQFF. CDR3 bases: TGCAGTGCTCTACCTAGCGGGTCGTTTGCCAACAATGAGCAGTTCTTC.

This chain connects TRBV20-1 to TRBJ1-2; D is possibly TRBD1 (6 bases). Trimming cost V 1 base and J 4 bases, with 19 bases left between them. This CDR3 has 16 amino acids. Per the germline V gene, CDR1 is DFQATT and CDR2 is SNEGSKA (reference sequence). CDR3 sequence: CSARGAAGAGGYGYTF. CDR3 DNA sequence: TGCAGTGCTAGAGGGGCGGCGGGGGCGGGGGGCTATGGCTACACCTTC.

This clonotype was observed a handful of times. The genes are TRBV7-9 and TRBJ1-1; D ambiguous. V dropped 5 bases and J dropped 1 base, with 17 bases sitting between them. Germline V gene lookup returns CDR1 SEHNR and CDR2 FQNEAQ (reference sequence). This CDR3 spans 16 amino acids. CDR3 nucleotide sequence: TGTGCCAGCAGCCTAGGCTCCAGGAATAAGAACACTGAAGCTTTCTTT. As protein: CASSLGSRNKNTEAFF.

This chain uses TRBV19 with TRBJ1-1; D is uncertain. Germline lookup yields CDR1 LNHDA and CDR2 SQIVND (reference sequence). This CDR3 spans 13 amino acids. Trimming removed 2 bases at V and 2 bases at J, with 6 bases between. CDR3 sequence (DNA): TGTGCCAGTAGTATAACCCTTAACACTGAAGCTTTCTTT. Translation gives CASSITLNTEAFF.

The chain is built from TRBV6-1 and TRBJ2-6, with D possibly called TRBD1 or TRBD2 (5 bases each). Trimming left V 5 bases short and J 0 bases short, with 11 bases between. The CDR3 has 16 residues. Germline V gene data show CDR1 as MNHNS and CDR2 as SASEGT. DNA of the CDR3: TGTGCCAGCAGTACGGGGCCTTACTCTGGGGCCAACGTCCTGACTTTC. This encodes CASSTGPYSGANVLTF.